This entry is about one T cell receptor (beta chain). Its target antigen remains unknown. No base-level quality is on record; no much larger clone is a single base apart. The data stem from a study of cytomegalovirus exposure and HLA in healthy donors (dated by TCRdb to 2015 to 2018). Looking at the study overall: A later analysis indicated that the 120 or so validation repertoires were generated on the platform also employed for the approximately 700 repertoires of the first cohort. The study aimed to test whether signatures of past pathogen exposure could be identified by cataloging public T cell receptors. Along with the roughly 700-subject first cohort, a separate validation cohort of 120 different subjects was used. To predict cytomegalovirus infection status, the study brought together high-throughput TCR immunosequencing, statistical association of individual TCRs with disease status, and machine learning. Overall study results and their limits: According to the authors, the approach could potentially be generalized to other disease states and immunological phenotypes. A few of the identified cytomegalovirus-associated TCR beta chains were confirmed in vitro to be specific for cytomegalovirus antigens. Subsequent analysis determined that TCRs grouped into clusters in the first cohort also showed a tendency toward co-occurrence across the roughly 120 validation repertoires, and roughly 95% of cluster scores exceeded 0. The validation cohort had no HLA typing available for a later analysis, so co-occurrence within that cohort was assessed over all 120 or so repertoires. While some public TCRs were present in many individuals, most TCR sequences turned up only very rarely across donors. Cytomegalovirus status was reported to be diagnosed by the classifier with high specificity and sensitivity in both the original and validation cohorts. The study gave a list of under 200 TCR beta chains associated with cytomegalovirus.

The donors were included in the validation cohort of approximately 120 subjects, a group kept apart from the approximately 650-subject first cohort. The library was obtained by the immunoSEQ multiplex PCR assay. Per the original workflow: A statistical classification framework was built for diagnosing cytomegalovirus status from the catalog of TCR beta chain sequences. In TCRdb, the immuneACCESS table is reduced to in-frame sequences with V and J assigned. These tables do not hold every clone; where another copy was compared, an unresolved V gene accounts for under half, and the others remain unexplained. V, J and clone size derive from that table, while D and trimming were established from the DNA sequence. The table for this sample lists over 70,000 clones; around 94% of them were counted only once. About 0.63% of the sample is in the top ten clones. The source material was PBMCs. This TCR was sampled from a woman in her late teens or twenties in good health and CMV-seronegative.

Read as DNA, the sequence is TGTGCCAGCGACAGGGTGGGTGAAGCTTTCTTT. Its product reads: CASDRVGEAFF. The rearrangement combines TRBV28 with TRBJ1-1, with 7 bases in between that match TRBD1. The germline V gene encodes CDR1 MDHEN and CDR2 SYDVKM. The CDR3, from cysteine to phenylalanine, totals 11 residues. This entry keeps only the CDR3 DNA: 33 bases, framed from base 1. Germline trimming: 8 bases from V, 7 bases from J; junction bases outside gene matches: 4.